This T cell receptor (beta chain) was sequenced in a study of cytomegalovirus exposure and HLA in healthy donors. Study-wide background: Most genotyped donors, over 70% of fewer than 400, had Caucasian-associated genetic ancestry.

Study results and limitations: For presence/absence analyses, sequencing depth was assumed to be roughly uniform across donors.

The PCR contained 60 Vbeta and 13 Jbeta primers. Per the original data handling: Tens of millions of unique TCR beta chains, roughly 12 million shared, were counted in a later analysis. TCRdb keeps only in-frame clones here, not all; method: immunoSEQ multiplex PCR. D and trimming come from the DNA, and the V and J calls and clone size come from that table. The table lists approximately 110,000 clones, approximately 80% of them singletons. The length of the CDR3 is 16 residues. Per the germline V gene, CDR1 is MNHNS and CDR2 is SASEGT. V dropped 4 bases and J dropped 4; count of bases not matched to a gene: 8. Everyone who donated was a healthy bone marrow donor. As to this clone: Its antigen is undetermined.

The clonotype comes from a human donor in good health. This chain connects TRBV6-1 to TRBJ2-3; 10 nucleotides align to TRBD2. Sequencing used PBMCs. CDR3 sequence (DNA): TGTGCCAGCAGTGCTACAGCGGGAGGGTTCTCAGATACGCAGTATTTT. Translating it yields CASSATAGGFSDTQYF.